Below, one TCR beta chain is given with its context. This sample stems from a study of blood T cell repertoires in COVID-19. In the study overall: COVID-19 samples from acute and convalescent phases originated in the United States, Italy and Spain.

Clones were read by immunoSEQ multiplex PCR, and TCRdb kept only the in-frame ones, dropping some. The sample lists 200,000 to 250,000 clones; more than 75% were seen once. Per the germline V gene, CDR1 is SGDLS and CDR2 is YYNGEE. CDR3 length: 16 residues. With 8 bases removed from V and 0 bases from J, the gap between germline ends came to 20 bases. The chain recombines TRBV9 with TRBJ1-2; D might be TRBD1 (5 bases). Sequencing was done on a sample of PBMCs or T cells enriched from blood (not recorded which). This TCR was sampled from a man aged 40-49 years who had recovered from COVID-19. CDR3 coding DNA: TGTGCCAGACCCTTAGGAAGAGACAGCCCTAACTATGGCTACACCTTC. Residues: CARPLGRDSPNYGYTF.